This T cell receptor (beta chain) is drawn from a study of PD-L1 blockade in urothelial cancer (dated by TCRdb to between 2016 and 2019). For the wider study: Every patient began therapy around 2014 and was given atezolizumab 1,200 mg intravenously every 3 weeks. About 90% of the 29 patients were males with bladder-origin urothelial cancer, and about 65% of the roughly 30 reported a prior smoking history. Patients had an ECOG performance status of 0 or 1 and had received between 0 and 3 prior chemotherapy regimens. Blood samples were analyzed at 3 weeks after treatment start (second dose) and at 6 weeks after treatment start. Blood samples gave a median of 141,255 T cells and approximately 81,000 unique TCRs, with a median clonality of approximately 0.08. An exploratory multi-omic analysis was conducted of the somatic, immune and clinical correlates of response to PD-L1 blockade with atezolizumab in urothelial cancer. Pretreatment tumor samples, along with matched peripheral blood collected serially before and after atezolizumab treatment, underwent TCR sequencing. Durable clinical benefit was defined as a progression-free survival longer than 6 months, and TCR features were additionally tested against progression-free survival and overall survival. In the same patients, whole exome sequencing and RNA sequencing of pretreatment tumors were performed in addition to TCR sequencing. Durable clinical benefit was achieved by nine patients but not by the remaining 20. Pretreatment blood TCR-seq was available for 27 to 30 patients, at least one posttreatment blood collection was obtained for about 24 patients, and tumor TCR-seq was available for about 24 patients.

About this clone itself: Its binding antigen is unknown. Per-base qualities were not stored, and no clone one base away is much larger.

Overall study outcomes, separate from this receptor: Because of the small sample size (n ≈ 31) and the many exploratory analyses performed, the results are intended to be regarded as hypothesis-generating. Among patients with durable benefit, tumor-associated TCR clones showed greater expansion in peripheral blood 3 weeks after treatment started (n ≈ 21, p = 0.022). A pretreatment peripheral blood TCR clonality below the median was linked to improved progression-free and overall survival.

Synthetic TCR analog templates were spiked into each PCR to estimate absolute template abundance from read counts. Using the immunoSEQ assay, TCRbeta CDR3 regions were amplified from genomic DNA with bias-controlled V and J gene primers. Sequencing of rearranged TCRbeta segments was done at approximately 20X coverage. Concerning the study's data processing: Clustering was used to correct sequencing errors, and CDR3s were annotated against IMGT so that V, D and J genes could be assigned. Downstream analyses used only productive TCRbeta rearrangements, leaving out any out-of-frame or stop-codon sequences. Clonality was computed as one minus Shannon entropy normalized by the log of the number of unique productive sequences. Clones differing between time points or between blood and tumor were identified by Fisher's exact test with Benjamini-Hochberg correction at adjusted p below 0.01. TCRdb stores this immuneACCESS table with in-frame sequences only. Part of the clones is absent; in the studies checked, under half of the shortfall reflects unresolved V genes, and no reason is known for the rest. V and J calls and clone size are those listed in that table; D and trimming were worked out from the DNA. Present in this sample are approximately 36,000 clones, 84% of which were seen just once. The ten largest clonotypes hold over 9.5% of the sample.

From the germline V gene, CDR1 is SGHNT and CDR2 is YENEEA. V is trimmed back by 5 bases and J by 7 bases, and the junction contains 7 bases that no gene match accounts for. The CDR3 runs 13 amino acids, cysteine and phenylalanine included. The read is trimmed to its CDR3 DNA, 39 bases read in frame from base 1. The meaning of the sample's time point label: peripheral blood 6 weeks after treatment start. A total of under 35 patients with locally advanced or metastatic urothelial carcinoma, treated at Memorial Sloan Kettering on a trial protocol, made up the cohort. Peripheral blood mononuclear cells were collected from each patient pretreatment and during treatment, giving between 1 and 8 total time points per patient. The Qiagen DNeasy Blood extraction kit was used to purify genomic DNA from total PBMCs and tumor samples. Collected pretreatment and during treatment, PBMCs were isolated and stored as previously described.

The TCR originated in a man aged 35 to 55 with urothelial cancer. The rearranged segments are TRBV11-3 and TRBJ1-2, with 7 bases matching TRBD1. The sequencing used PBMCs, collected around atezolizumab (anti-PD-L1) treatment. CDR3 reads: CASSLSTGSGYTF. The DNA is TGTGCCAGCAGCCTCTCGACAGGGAGTGGCTACACCTTC.